These 10 T cell receptor beta chains were all obtained from the same sample, sequenced in a study of CD8+ T cells in alopecia areata. Extracted RNA was reverse transcribed into cDNA, the sequencing template. Only in-frame clones appear in the TCRdb table, and some are missing; sequencing was by immunoSEQ multiplex PCR. The repertoire consists of about 64,000 clones, with roughly 40% occurring once and the leading ten covering roughly 51%. The sample consisted of NKG2D-low CD8+ T cells sorted from blood. All receptors come from a human donor with alopecia areata.

The chain uses TRBV27 and TRBJ2-3; D is uncertain. The CDR3 consists of 14 residues. Trimming took off 3 bases at V and 7 bases at J, with 14 bases between the two ends. Germline assignment: CDR1 MNHEY and CDR2 SMNVEV (reference sequence). The CDR3 coding sequence is TGTGCCAGCAGTTTCCTCAACGGAAGGAATACGCAGTATTTT. Translated: CASSFLNGRNTQYF.

This clone was detected a few times. This rearrangement joins TRBV7-6 to TRBJ2-2; unclear D gene. Trimming took 5 bases from V and 1 from J, leaving 5 bases between them. Germline values: CDR1 SGHVS, CDR2 FNYEAQ. The CDR3 covers 13 residues. In DNA form, the CDR3 reads TGTGCCAGCAGCCCAGAGAACACCGGGGAGCTGTTTTTT. Encoded protein: CASSPENTGELFF.

The chain has TRBV29-1 and TRBJ2-1, with D unresolved. The CDR3 totals 12 residues. V was pared by 0 bases and J by 6 bases, with 6 bases between. The V gene's germline CDR1 is SQVTM and CDR2 ANQGSEA. CDR3: CSVEESGNEQFF. The DNA for the CDR3 is TGCAGCGTTGAAGAGTCAGGCAATGAGCAGTTCTTC.

This clone has just one count. The chain uses TRBV27 and TRBJ2-5; 7 bases are shared with TRBD2. CDR1 and CDR2 (germline): MNHEY, SMNVEV (reference sequence). Trimming cost V 1 base and J 0 bases; bases outside gene matches: 8. The CDR3 length is 17 residues. The CDR3 is CASSLFGRSLYQETQYF. The CDR3 nucleotides read TGTGCCAGCAGTTTATTCGGGAGGTCTTTGTACCAAGAGACCCAGTACTTC.

V gene TRBV5-1 combines with J gene TRBJ2-7; 8 bases agree with TRBD1. The CDR3 extends over 14 amino acids. CDR1 and CDR2 (germline): SGHRS, YFSETQ. V shed 4 bases and J 3 bases; nucleotides not matched to a gene: 6. CDR3 sequence reads: CASSLTGASYEQYF. As DNA, the CDR3 is TGCGCCAGCAGCCTGACAGGGGCGAGCTACGAGCAGTACTTC.

This clone was detected only a few times. The chain joins TRBV27 to TRBJ2-7; perhaps TRBD2 as D (5 bases). V lost 4 bases to trimming and J lost 4 bases, with 8 bases between them. The CDR3 runs 12 residues. Germline values: CDR1 MNHEY, CDR2 SMNVEV (reference sequence). The chain's CDR3 is CASSSLAYEQYF. In nucleotides, the CDR3 is TGTGCCAGCAGTTCGTTAGCGTACGAGCAGTACTTC.

The rearrangement links TRBV27 to TRBJ1-1; 9 positions match TRBD1. The J segment lost 5 bases and the V segment lost 3 bases, leaving 4 bases of the junction unmatched. The CDR3 totals 14 residues. Germline V gene sequence: CDR1 MNHEY, CDR2 SMNVEV (reference sequence). The CDR3 DNA is TGTGCCAGCAGTTTTGGACAGGGGACAACTGAAGCTTTCTTT. Translating gives CASSFGQGTTEAFF.

V is TRBV28 and J is TRBJ2-1, with 8 bases matching TRBD2. Germline V lookup: CDR1 MDHEN, CDR2 SYDVKM. This CDR3 spans 14 amino acids. V lost 7 bases, J lost 7 bases, and 9 bases stayed unmatched. This CDR3 is CASTLTRGGNEQFF. The DNA for the CDR3 is TGTGCCAGCACCCTCACTCGGGGGGGGAATGAGCAGTTCTTC. The full variable domain, completed using reference TRBV28 and TRBJ2-1, is DVKVTQSSRYLVKRTGEKVFLECVQDMDHENMFWYRQDPGLGLRLIYFSYDVKMKEKGDIPEGYSVSREKKERFSLILESASTNQTSMYLCASTLTRGGNEQFFGPGTRLTVL.

V and J are TRBV30 and TRBJ2-3, with 8 bases identical to TRBD2. There are 15 residues in the CDR3. Germline lookup yields CDR1 GTSNPN and CDR2 SVGIG (reference sequence). V trimming: 0 bases; J trimming: 2 bases; junction bases outside the gene matches: 4. This CDR3 is CAWSVELAVTDTQYF. As DNA, the CDR3 is TGTGCCTGGAGTGTAGAACTAGCGGTCACAGATACGCAGTATTTT. Complete variable domain (other parts from reference TRBV30 and TRBJ2-3): SQTIHQWPATLVQPVGSPLSLECTVEGTSNPNLYWYRQAAGRGLQLLFYSVGIGQISSEVPQNLSASRPQDRQFILSSKKLLLSDSGFYLCAWSVELAVTDTQYFGPGTRLTVL.

The chain is built from TRBV29-1 and TRBJ2-5, with 7 bases aligning to TRBD2. The closer fit of TRBJ2-7 to the DNA end suggests the J call may be wrong. The CDR3 runs to 15 residues. CDR1 is SQVTM, CDR2 ANQGSEA, per germline. The CDR3, as DNA: TGCAGCGTTGAAGAGGGAGGGAACAGTCCCTACGAGCAGTACTTC. Its protein is CSVEEGGNSPYEQYF.